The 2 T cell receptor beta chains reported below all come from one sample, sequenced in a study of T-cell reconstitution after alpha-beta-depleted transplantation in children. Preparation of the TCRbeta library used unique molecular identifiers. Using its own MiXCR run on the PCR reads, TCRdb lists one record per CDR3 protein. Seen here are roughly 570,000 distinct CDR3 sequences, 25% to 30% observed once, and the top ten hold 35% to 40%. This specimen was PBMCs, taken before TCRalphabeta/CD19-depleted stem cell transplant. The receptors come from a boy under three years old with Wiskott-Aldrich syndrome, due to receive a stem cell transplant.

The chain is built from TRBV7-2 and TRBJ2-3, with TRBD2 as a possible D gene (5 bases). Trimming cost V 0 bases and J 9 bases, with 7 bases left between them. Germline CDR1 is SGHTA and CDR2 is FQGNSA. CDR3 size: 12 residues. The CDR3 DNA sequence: TGTGCCAGCAGCTTAGCGGGAGCAACGCAGTATTTT. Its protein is CASSLAGATQYF.

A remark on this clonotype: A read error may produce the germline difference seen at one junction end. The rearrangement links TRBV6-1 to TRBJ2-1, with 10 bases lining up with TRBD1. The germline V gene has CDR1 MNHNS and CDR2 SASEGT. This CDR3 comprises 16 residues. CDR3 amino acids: CVSSRMRQGALGEQFF. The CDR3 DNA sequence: TGTGTCAGCAGTCGGATGCGACAGGGGGCTTTAGGGGAGCAGTTCTTC.